Given below is one TCR beta chain in context. The run depth of the assay was deep. Clones were read by immunoSEQ multiplex PCR, and TCRdb kept only the in-frame ones, dropping some. Of approximately 440,000 clones in the sample, roughly three quarters are singletons; the top ten hold approximately 12%. Trimming removed 0 bases at V and 3 bases at J, with 6 bases between. The germline V gene encodes CDR1 SGHDT and CDR2 YYEEEE. There are 14 residues in the CDR3. This record comes from a study of shared clonotypes between healthy human individuals. Study-level information: With ages of 18 to 49, the donors were a couple of women and three men.

The donors, healthy adults who were HIV-negative, had experienced no recent acute infections or vaccinations. Unsorted material relied on about 90 million PBMCs as the source of genomic DNA. The clonotype was recovered from a middle-aged woman in good health. Some clones in this sample may be carry-over from other donors' samples. The chain uses TRBV5-6 and TRBJ2-2; D is unresolved. The sequenced sample was PBMCs. Here the CDR3 reads CASSLASYTGELFF. DNA for the CDR3: TGTGCCAGCAGCTTGGCCAGTTACACCGGGGAGCTGTTTTTT. Together with reference TRBV5-6 and TRBJ2-2, the CDR3 gives the full variable domain: DAGVTQSPTHLIKTRGQQVTLRCSPKSGHDTVSWYQQALGQGPQFIFQYYEEEERQRGNFPDRFSGHQFPNYSSELNVNALLLGDSALYLCASSLASYTGELFFGEGSRLTVL.